A single sample gave rise to the 9 T cell receptor beta chains below, sequenced in a study of blood T cell repertoires in COVID-19. Data came from immunoSEQ multiplex PCR; TCRdb stores just in-frame clones and leaves some out. The sample has 400,000 or so clones, roughly 86% seen once. The sample comprised PBMCs or T cells enriched from blood (not recorded which). These receptor sequences come from a man aged 40-49 years in a cohort exposed to, infected with or recovered from COVID-19 (not recorded which).

The CDR3 here is CASSFQGSVQPQHF. In DNA, the CDR3 is TGTGCCAGCAGCTTTCAGGGGTCAGTTCAGCCCCAGCATTTT. The chain links TRBV7-8 to TRBJ1-5, with D tentatively TRBD1 (6 bases). Per germline, CDR1 SGHVS and CDR2 FQNEAQ. The V end was cut by 3 bases, the J end by 6 bases, with 12 bases between. The CDR3 runs 14 residues. Full variable domain (missing parts from reference TRBV7-8 and TRBJ1-5): GAGVSQSPRYKVAKRGQDVALRCDPISGHVSLFWYQQALGQGPEFLTYFQNEAQLDKSGLPSDRFFAERPEGSVSTLKIQRTQQEDSAVYLCASSFQGSVQPQHFGDGTRLSIL.

V usage is TRBV6-5 and J usage is TRBJ1-1; D uncertain. Looked up from germline, CDR1 is MNHEY and CDR2 is SVGAGI. Trimming left V 0 bases short and J 6 bases short, with 11 bases between. The CDR3 covers 14 residues. As DNA, the CDR3 is TGTGCCAGCAGTTACTCGGGCACCCAGTCTGAAGCTTTCTTT. Translation: CASSYSGTQSEAFF.

On this clone itself: This same CDR3 is encoded by further DNA sequences in the sample. V is TRBV29-1 and J is TRBJ1-1; tentatively, D is TRBD1 (6 bases). Germline CDR1 is SQVTM and CDR2 is ANQGSEA. Trimming stripped 6 bases from V and 0 bases from J, with 8 bases between. The CDR3 totals 12 residues. CDR3: CSVQGMNTEAFF. The DNA for the CDR3 is TGCAGCGTGCAGGGGATGAACACTGAAGCTTTCTTT. The variable domain in full, completed from reference TRBV29-1 and TRBJ1-1, reads SAVISQKPSRDICQRGTSLTIQCQVDSQVTMMFWYRQQPGQSLTLIATANQGSEATYESGFVIDKFPISRPNLTFSTLTVSNMSPEDSSIYLCSVQGMNTEAFFGQGTRLTVV.

The chain uses TRBV4-1 and TRBJ2-7, with 14 bases aligning to TRBD2. The junction had 5 bases not matched to a gene; V was cut back by 6 bases and J by 4 bases. Germline CDR1 and CDR2: MGHRA and YSYEKL. This CDR3 contains 15 residues. The CDR3 is CASSRLAGGQYEQYF. CDR3 DNA: TGCGCCAGCAGTCGACTAGCGGGAGGGCAGTACGAGCAGTACTTC.

V is TRBV3-1 (or the pseudogene TRBV3-2) and J is TRBJ2-3; 7 bases map to TRBD2. V lost 2 bases and J lost 2; bases outside the gene matches: 7. Germline CDR1 is LGHDT and CDR2 is YNNKEL (reference sequence). This CDR3 spans 16 amino acids. The CDR3 DNA sequence: TGTGCCAGCAGCCAAAAGCCTAGCGGCGCCACAGATACGCAGTATTTT. Translating it yields CASSQKPSGATDTQYF.

The genes are TRBV28 and TRBJ2-5, with TRBD2 as a possible D gene (5 bases). CDR3 length: 14 residues. The germline V and J ends were trimmed by 4 bases and 1 base, with 10 bases remaining between them. Looked up from germline, CDR1 is MDHEN and CDR2 is SYDVKM. The CDR3 nucleotides read TGTGCCAGCAGTTCCCGGGGAGTCCAAGAGACCCAGTACTTC. It yields the protein CASSSRGVQETQYF.

The J gene is TRBJ2-7, the V gene TRBV11-2; tentative D call: TRBD2 (5 bases). V lost 5 bases, J lost 6 bases, and 11 bases lay in between. The CDR3 totals 12 residues. CDR1 and CDR2 (germline): SGHAT, FQNNGV. CDR3 in amino acids: CASSLGLPEQYF. The DNA for the CDR3 is TGTGCCAGCAGCCTTGGACTCCCCGAGCAGTACTTC.

The rearrangement joins TRBV29-1 to TRBJ2-5, with a possible D match to TRBD1 (6 bases). Trimming shortened V by 0 bases and J by 7 bases, and 15 bases separated the two germline ends. CDR1 is SQVTM and CDR2 is ANQGSEA in the germline V gene. The CDR3 has 14 amino acids. CDR3: CSVEEGGGSGTQYF. DNA for the CDR3: TGCAGCGTTGAAGAGGGTGGGGGCTCGGGGACCCAGTACTTC. The entire variable domain, with the rest obtained from reference TRBV29-1 and TRBJ2-5, is as follows: SAVISQKPSRDICQRGTSLTIQCQVDSQVTMMFWYRQQPGQSLTLIATANQGSEATYESGFVIDKFPISRPNLTFSTLTVSNMSPEDSSIYLCSVEEGGGSGTQYFGPGTRLLVL.

The gene calls are TRBV3-1 (or the pseudogene TRBV3-2) and TRBJ2-3; 14 nucleotides agree with TRBD2. V was pared by 4 bases and J by 6 bases, with 9 bases of the junction left unmatched. There are 17 residues in the CDR3. Looked up from germline, CDR1 is LGHDT and CDR2 is YNNKEL (reference sequence). The CDR3 here is CASSPVGTSGGQDTQYF. The CDR3 coding sequence is TGTGCCAGCAGCCCCGTCGGGACTAGCGGGGGCCAGGATACGCAGTATTTT.